The 32 T cell receptor beta chains reported below all come from one sample, sequenced in a study of blood T cell repertoires in COVID-19. Libraries were prepared by immunoSEQ multiplex PCR; TCRdb keeps only in-frame clonotypes and omits some of them. The sample yields 200,000 to 250,000 clones, roughly 80% seen once. Sequencing was done on a sample of peripheral blood. Source of these receptors: a woman of 80 years or more with COVID-19, enrolled during active disease.

This clone was observed a handful of times. This chain links TRBV5-1 with TRBJ2-2; unclear D gene. The CDR3 is 14 amino acids. V lost 0 bases to trimming and J lost 6 bases, with 9 bases between them. The V gene's germline CDR1 is SGHRS and CDR2 YFSETQ. The DNA for the CDR3 is TGCGCCAGCAGCTTGGGGTCGAGCTCCGGGGAGCTGTTTTTT. As protein: CASSLGSSSGELFF. Full variable domain (outside the CDR3, taken from reference TRBV5-1 and TRBJ2-2): KAGVTQTPRYLIKTRGQQVTLSCSPISGHRSVSWYQQTPGQGLQFLFEYFSETQRNKGNFPGRFSGRQFSNSRSEMNVSTLELGDSALYLCASSLGSSSGELFFGEGSRLTVL.

J is TRBJ2-7 and V is TRBV7-2; possibly TRBD2 for D (5 bases). Trimming took 5 bases from V and 2 from J, leaving 16 bases between them. The germline V gene has CDR1 SGHTA and CDR2 FQGNSA. This CDR3 comprises 15 residues. The CDR3 sequence: CASSRGGARAYEQYF. CDR3 in DNA: TGTGCCAGCAGCCGCGGAGGAGCTAGGGCCTACGAGCAGTACTTC. The full variable domain, completed using reference TRBV7-2 and TRBJ2-7, is GAGVSQSPSNKVTEKGKDVELRCDPISGHTALYWYRQSLGQGLEFLIYFQGNSAPDKSGLPSDRFSAERTGGSVSTLTIQRTQQEDSAVYLCASSRGGARAYEQYFGPGTRLTVT.

V gene TRBV6-6 combines with J gene TRBJ1-2, with D hard to call. The CDR3 sequence is 15 residues long. Germline V gives CDR1 MNHNY, CDR2 SVGAGI (reference sequence). V lost 8 bases and J 2 bases, leaving 18 bases between the germline ends. The CDR3 sequence is CASDPSLGLNYGYTF. Written as DNA, the CDR3 is TGTGCCAGCGACCCCTCTCTTGGACTAAACTATGGCTACACCTTC.

The gene calls are TRBV29-1 and TRBJ2-5, with D possibly being TRBD1 (7 bases). Trimming shortened V by 5 bases and J by 7 bases, and 17 bases separated the two germline ends. This CDR3 is built from 13 residues. The germline V gene has CDR1 SQVTM and CDR2 ANQGSEA. The CDR3 nucleotides read TGCAGCGTTCACCCCCCCCAGGGGGGGACCCAGTACTTC. This translates into CSVHPPQGGTQYF. The variable domain in full, with the rest retrieved from reference TRBV29-1 and TRBJ2-5, is SAVISQKPSRDICQRGTSLTIQCQVDSQVTMMFWYRQQPGQSLTLIATANQGSEATYESGFVIDKFPISRPNLTFSTLTVSNMSPEDSSIYLCSVHPPQGGTQYFGPGTRLLVL.

The chain is built from TRBV9 and TRBJ2-1; TRBD2 matches 9 bases. V lost 4 bases and J lost 8; bases outside the gene matches: 10. Germline lookup yields CDR1 SGDLS and CDR2 YYNGEE. CDR3 length: 15 residues. In nucleotides, the CDR3 is TGTGCCAGCAGCCAGGGGGTAGCGGGAGCGCATGAGCAGTTCTTC. Protein sequence: CASSQGVAGAHEQFF.

The rearrangement links TRBV9 to TRBJ2-3; D call uncertain. The length of the CDR3 is 15 residues. Germline CDR1 SGDLS, CDR2 YYNGEE. Trimming cost V 3 bases and J 0 bases, with 11 bases left between them. The CDR3 sequence is CASSALASSTDTQYF. CDR3 DNA: TGTGCCAGCAGCGCCCTGGCTTCTAGCACAGATACGCAGTATTTT.

This clone was seen a single time. The rearrangement links TRBV21-1 to TRBJ1-1; whether TRBD1, the table's D call, matches the DNA was not checked. TRBV21-1 is given as a pseudogene. CDR3 size: 17 residues. CDR3 loop: CASSSNPRQGWSTEAFF. DNA for the CDR3: TGTGCCAGCAGCTCTAACCCGAGACAGGGCTGGAGCACTGAAGCTTTCTTT.

This clone was observed once. The chain has TRBV7-9 and TRBJ1-5; D possibly corresponds to TRBD1 (6 bases). This CDR3 contains 13 residues. Germline V gene data show CDR1 as SEHNR and CDR2 as FQNEAQ (reference sequence). V lost 2 bases and J lost 7, with 9 bases in between. CDR3 residues: CASSLSGGQPQHF. Written as DNA, the CDR3 is TGTGCCAGCAGCTTATCGGGGGGCCAGCCCCAGCATTTT.

V is TRBV4-2 and J is TRBJ2-1; TRBD2 aligns across 8 bases. Germline V gives CDR1 LGHNA, CDR2 YNFKEQ. This CDR3 contains 17 residues. The trim removed 4 bases at V and 6 bases at J, leaving 14 bases unmatched. The chain's CDR3 is CASSLKGATGGPNEQFF. The DNA for the CDR3 is TGTGCCAGCAGCCTCAAAGGGGCAACGGGAGGGCCCAATGAGCAGTTCTTC.

There are many counts of this clone. The chain has TRBV18 and TRBJ1-1; 12 bases agree with TRBD1. This CDR3 contains 13 residues. V gave up 6 bases and J gave up 9 bases; unmatched junction bases: 5. Germline assignment: CDR1 KGHSH and CDR2 LQKENI. In DNA, the CDR3 is TGTGCCAGCTCCCCCGGGACAGGGGGCAAAGCTTTCTTT. It yields the protein CASSPGTGGKAFF.

The rearrangement links TRBV5-1 to TRBJ2-7, with TRBD1 identical over 10 bases. This CDR3 spans 15 amino acids. Per germline, CDR1 SGHRS and CDR2 YFSETQ. V was clipped by 1 base and J by 5 bases; unmatched bases: 6. CDR3 DNA: TGCGCCAGCAGCTTGACGGACAGGGGGGTAAACGAGCAGTACTTC. This encodes CASSLTDRGVNEQYF.

Written as DNA, the CDR3 is TGTGCCAGCAGCCAAGGCCTCACAGGGCTTGAAAAACTGTTTTTT. As protein: CASSQGLTGLEKLFF. This chain joins TRBV14 and TRBJ1-4; D might be TRBD1 (6 bases). In germline, CDR1 is SGHDN, CDR2 FVKESK. This CDR3 is built from 15 residues. V dropped 1 base and J dropped 7 bases, with 13 bases sitting between them.

This sequence joins TRBV12-5 and TRBJ2-5; D ambiguous. The CDR3 has 14 residues. V lost 1 base, J lost 3 bases, and 9 bases lay in between. The germline CDR1 and CDR2 sequences are LGHNT and FRNRAP. In DNA, the CDR3 is TGTGCTAGTGGTTTGGACCTCCTAAAAGAGACCCAGTACTTC. Its translation is CASGLDLLKETQYF.

The rearrangement joins TRBV19 to TRBJ2-2; possibly TRBD1 for D (7 bases). The CDR3 loop spans 15 amino acids. Trimming removed 5 bases at V and 1 base at J, with 11 bases between. The germline V gene encodes CDR1 LNHDA and CDR2 SQIVND (reference sequence). DNA for the CDR3: TGTGCCAGTAGTTCAGGGGGAGGGAACACCGGGGAGCTGTTTTTT. As protein: CASSSGGGNTGELFF. The full variable domain, its missing parts supplied by reference TRBV19 and TRBJ2-2, is DGGITQSPKYLFRKEGQNVTLSCEQNLNHDAMYWYRQDPGQGLRLIYYSQIVNDFQKGDIAEGYSVSREKKESFPLTVTSAQKNPTAFYLCASSSGGGNTGELFFGEGSRLTVL.

This clone was picked up one time. Within the sample, other DNA sequences also encode this same CDR3. The rearrangement uses TRBV3-1 (or the pseudogene TRBV3-2) and TRBJ1-1; D may be TRBD1 (5 bases). Germline CDR1 reads LGHDT; CDR2 reads YNNKEL (reference sequence). V lost 4 bases, J lost 1 base, and 7 bases lay in between. CDR3 size: 13 residues. The CDR3 spells CASSPTGNTEAFF. In DNA form, the CDR3 reads TGTGCCAGCAGCCCCACAGGGAACACTGAAGCTTTCTTT.

The chain has TRBV19 and TRBJ2-2; TRBD2 matches 10 bases. V shed 6 bases and J 4 bases; nucleotides not matched to a gene: 8. The CDR3 has 16 amino acids. Germline lookup yields CDR1 LNHDA and CDR2 SQIVND (reference sequence). The CDR3 coding sequence is TGTGCCAGTAGCTACACTAGCGGGACACTCACCGGGGAGCTGTTTTTT. It specifies CASSYTSGTLTGELFF.

V and J are TRBV19 and TRBJ1-1; the match to TRBD1 covers 9 bases. With V trimmed by 9 bases and J by 0 bases, 14 bases remained unmatched. The length of the CDR3 is 17 residues. Germline-derived CDR1 and CDR2 are LNHDA and SQIVND (reference sequence). CDR3 sequence: CASRRGQGSGMNTEAFF. Here the CDR3 DNA reads TGTGCCAGCCGGCGGGGACAGGGATCGGGTATGAACACTGAAGCTTTCTTT.

This clone was observed a single time. This sequence joins TRBV7-8 and TRBJ1-2; D possibly corresponds to TRBD1 (5 bases). Trimming left V 1 base short and J 8 bases short, with 11 bases between. In germline, CDR1 is SGHVS, CDR2 FQNEAQ. The CDR3 totals 13 residues. CDR3 sequence reads: CASSLGGGDGYTF. The CDR3 nucleotides are TGTGCCAGCAGCTTAGGCGGCGGGGACGGCTACACCTTC.

V is TRBV2 and J is TRBJ2-3; TRBD2 matches at 9 bases. V was pared by 7 bases and J by 1 base, with 3 bases of the junction left unmatched. The CDR3 runs to 14 residues. CDR1 is SNHLY, CDR2 FYNNEI, per germline. The CDR3 region is CASKERGGTDTQYF. The CDR3 bases are TGTGCCAGCAAGGAGCGGGGGGGCACAGATACGCAGTATTTT.

The J gene is TRBJ2-3, the V gene TRBV3-1 (or the pseudogene TRBV3-2); 10 bases line up with TRBD2. With V trimmed by 4 bases and J by 4 bases, 8 bases remained unmatched. The CDR3 length is 16 residues. Looked up from germline, CDR1 is LGHDT and CDR2 is YNNKEL (reference sequence). The CDR3 is CASSPSAGGPPDTQYF. CDR3 in DNA: TGTGCCAGCAGCCCGTCAGCGGGAGGGCCCCCAGATACGCAGTATTTT.

The chain carries TRBV11-1 and TRBJ2-5, with TRBD2 matching over 15 bases. The CDR3 covers 15 residues. The germline V gene has CDR1 SGHAT and CDR2 FQDESV (reference sequence). The trim removed 5 bases at V and 5 bases at J, leaving 3 bases unmatched. CDR3 protein: CASSPGLAGGETQYF. CDR3 coding DNA: TGTGCCAGCAGCCCCGGACTAGCGGGGGGGGAGACCCAGTACTTC.

The V gene is TRBV10-3, the J gene TRBJ2-1; TRBD2 aligns across 13 bases. This CDR3 is built from 15 residues. The germline V gene encodes CDR1 ENHRY and CDR2 SYGVKD. The V segment lost 4 bases and the J segment 8 bases; nucleotides outside the gene matches: 5. CDR3 residues: CAISGTSGGAHEQFF. The CDR3 DNA follows: TGTGCCATCAGTGGAACTAGCGGGGGGGCACATGAGCAGTTCTTC.

This clone was counted a few times. The chain carries TRBV5-1 and TRBJ2-2, with 7 bases that match TRBD1. This CDR3 spans 17 amino acids. Trimming cost V 4 bases and J 5 bases; bases outside gene matches: 14. The germline CDR1 and CDR2 sequences are SGHRS and YFSETQ. CDR3 DNA: TGCGCCAGCAGCGCTCCCGGGACAGCGTTTTTAACCGGGGAGCTGTTTTTT. Translation gives CASSAPGTAFLTGELFF.

The CDR3 sequence is CAITPGQDYGYTF. In nucleotides, the CDR3 is TGTGCCATTACCCCGGGACAAGACTATGGCTACACCTTC. This chain joins TRBV28 and TRBJ1-2, with a possible D match to TRBD1 (6 bases). Germline CDR1 is MDHEN and CDR2 is SYDVKM. The CDR3 consists of 13 residues. The V gene lost 10 bases and the J gene lost 3 bases, with 15 bases spanning the gap.

This rearrangement joins TRBV28 to TRBJ1-5; D is perhaps TRBD1 (5 bases). CDR1 and CDR2 (germline): MDHEN, SYDVKM. The V end lost 5 bases, the J end lost 6 bases, and 17 bases lay between the germline ends. This CDR3 has 15 residues. CDR3 residues: CASSPAQGLSQPQHF. DNA for the CDR3: TGTGCCAGCAGTCCCGCCCAGGGTCTAAGTCAGCCCCAGCATTTT.

This clone was seen just once. The chain has TRBV28 and TRBJ1-2; TRBD1 matches 8 bases. J was trimmed by 8 bases and V by 3 bases; bases with no gene match: 11. The CDR3 consists of 15 residues. From germline, CDR1 is MDHEN and CDR2 SYDVKM. This chain's CDR3 is CASSLGGRQGWGYTF. CDR3 bases: TGTGCCAGCAGTTTGGGGGGACGACAGGGGTGGGGCTACACCTTC.

The chain recombines TRBV5-1 with TRBJ1-2, with D unclear. CDR1 and CDR2 from the germline V gene are SGHRS and YFSETQ. CDR3 length: 14 amino acids. Trimming took off 3 bases at V and 6 bases at J, with 15 bases between the two ends. The CDR3 spells CASSYPGSPDGYTF. The DNA of the CDR3 is TGCGCCAGCAGCTACCCTGGGAGTCCCGATGGCTACACCTTC.

The chain combines TRBV3-1 (or the pseudogene TRBV3-2) with TRBJ2-5, with D perhaps matching TRBD2 (5 bases). The V and J ends lost 4 bases and 7 bases respectively, with 19 bases between them. CDR3 length: 15 amino acids. Per the germline V gene, CDR1 is LGHDT and CDR2 is YNNKEL (reference sequence). The CDR3 is CASSLFGKALGTQYF. The CDR3 DNA follows: TGTGCCAGCAGCCTCTTCGGGAAGGCATTGGGGACCCAGTACTTC.

CDR3 loop: CASSVSGSSGDTQYF. DNA for the CDR3: TGTGCCAGCAGCGTATCCGGGAGTTCGGGGGATACGCAGTATTTT. This sequence joins TRBV9 and TRBJ2-3; tentative D call: TRBD2 (6 bases). The CDR3 loop spans 15 amino acids. Per germline, CDR1 SGDLS and CDR2 YYNGEE. The V and J ends lost 1 base and 6 bases respectively, with 15 bases between them. Based on the CDR3 plus reference TRBV9 and TRBJ2-3, the full variable domain is DSGVTQTPKHLITATGQRVTLRCSPRSGDLSVYWYQQSLDQGLQFLIQYYNGEERAKGNILERFSAQQFPDLHSELNLSSLELGDSALYFCASSVSGSSGDTQYFGPGTRLTVL.

The genes are TRBV5-6 and TRBJ1-6; no reliable D call. The CDR3 runs 15 residues. Trimming removed 4 bases at V and 7 bases at J, with 15 bases between. In germline, CDR1 is SGHDT, CDR2 YYEEEE. The CDR3 is CASSLTILGNSPLHF. In DNA, the CDR3 is TGTGCCAGCAGCCTGACTATCCTGGGGAATTCACCCCTCCACTTT.

This rearrangement joins TRBV6-5 to TRBJ2-1, with 7 bases matching TRBD1. The CDR3 is 12 amino acids. The ends lost 8 bases at V and 5 bases at J; junction bases unmatched: 3. The germline gives CDR1 MNHEY, CDR2 SVGAGI. The CDR3 loop reads CASRDRDNEQFF. The CDR3 nucleotides read TGTGCCAGCCGGGACAGAGACAATGAGCAGTTCTTC.

This chain links TRBV5-1 with TRBJ2-7; D not certain. V lost 7 bases, J lost 3 bases, and 8 bases lay in between. Germline V CDR1 and CDR2: SGHRS, YFSETQ. This CDR3 has 11 residues. DNA of the CDR3: TGCGCCAGCGGTGGAGACTACGAGCAGTACTTC. It yields the protein CASGGDYEQYF.